The 32 T cell receptor beta chains reported below all come from one sample, sequenced in a study of control samples from healthy donors and cancer patients. Some clones are missing from TCRdb's copy, which holds only in-frame ones; the method was immunoSEQ multiplex PCR. The sample lists around 90,000 clones, 70% to 90% occurring once. Sequences were obtained from blood. Receptor source: a middle-aged woman in good health.

This clone was observed a few times. The genes are TRBV6-6 and TRBJ1-2; D unclear. Trimming removed 0 bases from V and 7 bases from J, with 6 bases in between. Germline loops: CDR1 MNHNY, CDR2 SVGAGI (reference sequence). CDR3 length equals 12 residues. CDR3 sequence reads: CASSYSGGGYTF. In DNA form, the CDR3 reads TGTGCCAGCAGTTACTCGGGAGGTGGCTACACCTTC.

This clone was counted only a few times. The chain is built from TRBV3-1 (or the pseudogene TRBV3-2) and TRBJ2-3, with TRBD2 as a possible D gene (6 bases). The CDR3 totals 13 residues. Germline CDR1 reads LGHDT; CDR2 reads YNNKEL (reference sequence). V lost 4 bases, J lost 6 bases, and 11 bases lay in between. CDR3: CASSRTRGDTQYF. DNA for the CDR3: TGTGCCAGCAGCCGGACTCGGGGGGATACGCAGTATTTT.

The CDR3 sequence is CASSLRGTYEQYF. CDR3 sequence (DNA): TGTGCCAGCAGTTTACGGGGGACCTACGAGCAGTACTTC. The chain links TRBV27 to TRBJ2-7, with D maybe TRBD2 (6 bases). Germline assignment: CDR1 MNHEY and CDR2 SMNVEV (reference sequence). V shed 2 bases and J shed 2 bases, with 7 bases lying between them. CDR3 size: 13 residues.

V is TRBV11-3 and J is TRBJ1-2; D remains ambiguous. Germline V CDR1 and CDR2: SGHNT, YENEEA. V shed 1 base and J shed 8 bases, with 17 bases lying between them. This CDR3 spans 15 amino acids. CDR3 sequence (DNA): TGTGCCAGCAGCTTAGCGTCCCTTAGTCAACTGGGCTACACCTTC. It translates to CASSLASLSQLGYTF. The whole variable domain, filled in from reference TRBV11-3 and TRBJ1-2, reads EAGVVQSPRYKIIEKKQPVAFWCNPISGHNTLYWYLQNLGQGPELLIRYENEEAVDDSQLPKDRFSAERLKGVDSTLKIQPAELGDSAVYLCASSLASLSQLGYTFGSGTRLTVV.

CDR3 DNA: TGCGCCAGCAGCTGGGGGGTCTCTGGCTACACCTTC. Translating it yields CASSWGVSGYTF. The V and J genes are TRBV5-1 and TRBJ1-2; D perhaps matches TRBD1 (5 bases). Per germline, CDR1 SGHRS and CDR2 YFSETQ. The CDR3 contains 12 residues. Trimming took 3 bases from V and 7 from J, leaving 10 bases between them.

J is TRBJ2-6 and V is TRBV7-3; D possibly matches TRBD1 or TRBD2 (6 bases each). From germline, CDR1 is SGHTA and CDR2 FQGTGA. Trimming removed 5 bases at V and 0 bases at J, with 14 bases between. The CDR3 contains 17 residues. Here the CDR3 reads CASSLRGTSSGANVLTF. The CDR3 DNA is TGTGCCAGCAGCCTACGCGGGACATCCTCTGGGGCCAACGTCCTGACTTTC.

As for this clone: Other DNA sequences in the same sample also yield this CDR3. This chain uses TRBV6-2 or TRBV6-3 with TRBJ2-7; D may correspond to TRBD1 or TRBD2 (6 bases each). Germline assignment: CDR1 MNHEY and CDR2 SVGEGT. The CDR3 runs to 15 residues. With 5 bases removed from V and 4 bases from J, the gap between germline ends came to 18 bases. CDR3 nucleotides: TGTGCCAGCAGTCAGCCCCACGGGGGCTCGTACGAGCAGTACTTC. Its protein product is CASSQPHGGSYEQYF.

The chain is built from TRBV5-1 and TRBJ1-6; possible D gene TRBD1, 6 bases. CDR1 and CDR2 (germline): SGHRS, YFSETQ. CDR3 length equals 16 residues. Trimming shortened V by 0 bases and J by 9 bases, and 16 bases separated the two germline ends. CDR3 in amino acids: CASSLASGRGLSPLHF. The CDR3 nucleotides read TGCGCCAGCAGCTTGGCCTCTGGCAGGGGCCTTTCACCCCTCCACTTT.

This chain joins TRBV6-2 or TRBV6-3 and TRBJ1-6; the D gene is possibly TRBD1 (6 bases). Germline V gene sequence: CDR1 MNHEY, CDR2 SVGEGT. V was shortened by 5 bases and J by 7 bases, with 12 bases between the two germline ends. CDR3 size: 14 residues. The CDR3 spells CASSPQGMNSPLHF. The CDR3 coding sequence is TGTGCCAGCAGTCCCCAGGGGATGAATTCACCCCTCCACTTT.

V is TRBV6-2 or TRBV6-3 and J is TRBJ1-4, with D unresolved. V lost 3 bases to trimming and J lost 8 bases, with 7 bases between them. Germline V gene sequence: CDR1 MNHEY, CDR2 SVGEGT. This CDR3 is built from 12 residues. The CDR3 DNA is TGTGCCAGCAGTTATGAATCGGAAAAACTGTTTTTT. Translated, it gives CASSYESEKLFF.

This chain uses TRBV10-3 with TRBJ1-5, with 9 nucleotides matching TRBD1. Germline assignment: CDR1 ENHRY and CDR2 SYGVKD. The V segment lost 6 bases and the J segment 7 bases; nucleotides outside the gene matches: 10. This CDR3 is built from 15 residues. The CDR3, as DNA: TGTGCCATCAGCCCGGGACAGGGCTTTGGGCAGCCCCAGCATTTT. Translated, it gives CAISPGQGFGQPQHF.

The chain is built from TRBV14 and TRBJ1-1; D is ambiguous. V shed 4 bases and J shed 1 base, with 16 bases lying between them. This CDR3 is built from 16 residues. Looked up from germline, CDR1 is SGHDN and CDR2 is FVKESK. CDR3 residues: CASSPLGLLGNTEAFF. The DNA of the CDR3 is TGTGCCAGCAGCCCCCTTGGTCTGCTTGGGAACACTGAAGCTTTCTTT.

The genes are TRBV7-9 and TRBJ2-1; D gene uncertain. Germline V lookup: CDR1 SEHNR, CDR2 FQNEAQ (reference sequence). The CDR3 runs to 12 residues. V was shortened by 2 bases and J by 8 bases, with 7 bases between the two germline ends. The DNA for the CDR3 is TGTGCCAGCAGCTTAAACTTAGATGAGCAGTTCTTC. Translated, it gives CASSLNLDEQFF. Looking up the rest from reference TRBV7-9 and TRBJ2-1 gives the full variable domain: DTGVSQNPRHKITKRGQNVTFRCDPISEHNRLYWYRQTLGQGPEFLTYFQNEAQLEKSRLLSDRFSAERPKGSFSTLEIQRTEQGDSAMYLCASSLNLDEQFFGPGTRLTVL.

This clone was detected once. The chain carries TRBV6-2 or TRBV6-3 and TRBJ2-1, with TRBD2 identical over 7 bases. V gave up 6 bases and J gave up 0 bases; unmatched junction bases: 2. Per germline, CDR1 MNHEY and CDR2 SVGEGT. The CDR3 sequence is 14 residues long. The DNA for the CDR3 is TGTGCCAGCAGCCCTAGCGGCTCCTACAATGAGCAGTTCTTC. Translated: CASSPSGSYNEQFF.

This chain joins TRBV19 and TRBJ1-2, with D possibly TRBD1 on 6 matching bases. The CDR3 sequence is 15 residues long. V shed 6 bases and J shed 2 bases, with 16 bases lying between them. Germline lookup yields CDR1 LNHDA and CDR2 SQIVND (reference sequence). The CDR3 reads CASRWQGQGNYGYTF. Written as DNA, the CDR3 is TGTGCCAGTAGATGGCAGGGGCAAGGCAACTATGGCTACACCTTC.

This clone is medium-sized by share. The chain couples TRBV19 to TRBJ1-1, with 9 bases matching TRBD1. V was pared by 4 bases and J by 1 base, with 4 bases of the junction left unmatched. Germline CDR1 LNHDA, CDR2 SQIVND (reference sequence). This CDR3 is built from 15 residues. This CDR3 reads CASSRQGGQNTEAFF. CDR3 in DNA: TGTGCCAGTAGTAGACAGGGGGGCCAGAACACTGAAGCTTTCTTT.

The chain uses TRBV28 and TRBJ1-2; 10 bases line up with TRBD1. CDR1 and CDR2 from the germline V gene are MDHEN and SYDVKM. V gave up 7 bases and J gave up 8 bases; unmatched junction bases: 10. The CDR3 has 14 residues. CDR3 nucleotide sequence: TGTGCCAGCACCGACATGGGGACAGGGGACGGCTACACCTTC. Translating gives CASTDMGTGDGYTF.

The chain combines TRBV7-2 with TRBJ2-7; 11 nucleotides line up with TRBD2. J gave up 4 bases and V 5 bases, and 10 bases lay outside the gene matches. CDR1 and CDR2 from the germline V gene are SGHTA and FQGNSA. The length of the CDR3 is 16 residues. CDR3 protein: CASSHAGTSGTYEQYF. The CDR3 bases are TGTGCCAGCAGCCACGCGGGGACTAGCGGCACTTACGAGCAGTACTTC. The full variable domain, in which reference TRBV7-2 and TRBJ2-7 provide the parts outside the CDR3, is GAGVSQSPSNKVTEKGKDVELRCDPISGHTALYWYRQSLGQGLEFLIYFQGNSAPDKSGLPSDRFSAERTGGSVSTLTIQRTQQEDSAVYLCASSHAGTSGTYEQYFGPGTRLTVT.

This rearrangement joins TRBV6-2 or TRBV6-3 to TRBJ2-1, with a weak D call TRBD2 (5 bases). Trimming took off 5 bases at V and 5 bases at J, with 13 bases between the two ends. CDR1 is MNHEY and CDR2 is SVGEGT in the germline V gene. The CDR3 is made up of 14 amino acids. The CDR3 DNA reads as TGTGCCAGCAGTCCCCATGGGAGTCACAATGAGCAGTTCTTC. This translates into CASSPHGSHNEQFF.

The chain employs TRBV12-3 or TRBV12-4 and TRBJ2-1; no firm D call. This CDR3 comprises 11 residues. Trimming pared 6 bases from V and 4 bases from J, leaving 4 bases between. CDR3 protein: CASSIYNEQFF. The DNA for the CDR3 is TGTGCCAGCAGCATTTACAATGAGCAGTTCTTC.

This rearrangement joins TRBV19 to TRBJ2-2; D is undetermined. Per the germline V gene, CDR1 is LNHDA and CDR2 is SQIVND (reference sequence). This CDR3 comprises 16 residues. V was pared by 1 base and J by 2 bases, with 11 bases between. CDR3 DNA: TGTGCCAGTAGTATAGTATGGGCAGATAACACCGGGGAGCTGTTTTTT. Translating it yields CASSIVWADNTGELFF.

This chain connects TRBV30 to TRBJ1-2, with 8 positions matching TRBD1. The CDR3 is 14 amino acids. Trimming at V came to 5 bases and at J to 5 bases, leaving 10 bases not matched to a gene. CDR1 GTSNPN and CDR2 SVGIG come from the germline V gene (reference sequence). The CDR3 DNA reads TGTGCCTGGCAGCAGGGGGCGAGGTCGTATGGCTACACCTTC. Translation: CAWQQGARSYGYTF. Combining the CDR3 with reference TRBV30 and TRBJ1-2 gives the whole variable domain SQTIHQWPATLVQPVGSPLSLECTVEGTSNPNLYWYRQAAGRGLQLLFYSVGIGQISSEVPQNLSASRPQDRQFILSSKKLLLSDSGFYLCAWQQGARSYGYTFGSGTRLTVV.

The chain has TRBV25-1 and TRBJ1-3; D remains unclear. Germline loops: CDR1 MGHDK, CDR2 SYGVNS. Trimming pared 1 base from V and 3 bases from J, leaving 1 base between. The CDR3 spans 12 residues. The CDR3 loop is CASSEFGNTIYF. CDR3 sequence (DNA): TGTGCCAGCAGTGAATTTGGAAACACCATATATTTT.

V gene TRBV7-9 combines with J gene TRBJ2-7; 11 bases align to TRBD2. The germline CDR1 and CDR2 sequences are SEHNR and FQNEAQ (reference sequence). The V and J ends lost 2 bases and 0 bases, in that order; junction bases with no gene match: 3. The CDR3 is 16 amino acids. Here the CDR3 DNA reads TGTGCCAGCAGCTTACTTCTAGCGGGGGGCTCCTACGAGCAGTACTTC. It encodes CASSLLLAGGSYEQYF.

CDR3 nucleotides: TGTGCCAGCAGCTTAGCGCTACAGACCTACGAGCAGTACTTC. Its protein is CASSLALQTYEQYF. This rearrangement joins TRBV7-2 to TRBJ2-7; D call uncertain. The germline gives CDR1 SGHTA, CDR2 FQGNSA. V was trimmed by 0 bases and J by 2 bases, leaving 8 bases between them. This CDR3 is 14 amino acids long.

V and J are TRBV15 and TRBJ2-7; a weak D match, TRBD2 (6 bases). This CDR3 has 16 amino acids. V was pared by 5 bases and J by 4 bases, with 21 bases between. Germline-derived CDR1 and CDR2 are LNHNV and YYDKDF (reference sequence). CDR3 amino acids: CATSGRPGLAWYEQYF. CDR3 bases: TGTGCCACCAGCGGAAGACCGGGGCTAGCGTGGTACGAGCAGTACTTC.

The chain links TRBV3-1 (or the pseudogene TRBV3-2) to TRBJ1-2; 8 positions match TRBD1. This CDR3 is 17 amino acids long. From germline, CDR1 is LGHDT and CDR2 YNNKEL (reference sequence). V lost 1 base to trimming and J lost 3 bases; unmatched junction nucleotides: 10. The chain's CDR3 is CASSQVFPQGADYGYTF. In DNA form, the CDR3 reads TGTGCCAGCAGCCAAGTTTTTCCTCAGGGGGCCGACTATGGCTACACCTTC.

This chain joins TRBV5-4 and TRBJ1-2; no reliable D call. CDR3 length: 12 amino acids. The germline gives CDR1 SGHNT, CDR2 YYREEE (reference sequence). Trimming stripped 3 bases from V and 5 bases from J, with 8 bases between. CDR3 sequence: CASSSDSYGYTF. For the CDR3, the DNA is TGTGCCAGCAGCTCCGACTCATATGGCTACACCTTC.

V gene TRBV3-1 (or the pseudogene TRBV3-2) combines with J gene TRBJ2-5; 12 nucleotides line up with TRBD2. The CDR3 contains 16 residues. The germline V gene has CDR1 LGHDT and CDR2 YNNKEL (reference sequence). V shed 3 bases, J shed 5 bases, and the junction held 7 bases outside the gene matches. As DNA, the CDR3 is TGTGCCAGCAGCCAGTCACTAGCGGGGGGAGCGGAGACCCAGTACTTC. Protein product: CASSQSLAGGAETQYF.

The V and J genes are TRBV24-1 and TRBJ2-1; TRBD1 or TRBD2 may be the D gene (6 bases each). The CDR3 totals 11 residues. Germline V gene lookup returns CDR1 KGHDR and CDR2 SFDVKD. The germline V and J ends were trimmed by 10 bases and 8 bases, with 11 bases remaining between them. The CDR3: CATRRGDEQFF. The CDR3 DNA reads as TGTGCCACGAGGAGGGGGGATGAGCAGTTCTTC.

V usage is TRBV27 and J usage is TRBJ1-6; D ambiguous. Between the trimmed V and J ends, which lost 5 bases and 10 bases, there was a span of 24 bases. This CDR3 comprises 17 residues. The V gene's germline CDR1 is MNHEY and CDR2 SMNVEV (reference sequence). CDR3 DNA sequence: TGTGCCAGCAGTCCGTCGGACGGCGGAAGTGTAGTGTCACCCCTCCACTTT. Translating gives CASSPSDGGSVVSPLHF.

The chain has TRBV6-5 and TRBJ1-2, with a tentative D call TRBD1 (5 bases). Per the germline V gene, CDR1 is MNHEY and CDR2 is SVGAGI. Trimming shortened V by 4 bases and J by 5 bases, and 17 bases separated the two germline ends. There are 15 residues in the CDR3. CDR3 region: CASSLGPGSSYGYTF. Written as DNA, the CDR3 is TGTGCCAGCAGTTTGGGGCCAGGCTCATCTTATGGCTACACCTTC.